This TCR beta chain was identified in a study of cytomegalovirus exposure and HLA in healthy donors listed by TCRdb under 2017. Looking at the study overall: In an earlier analysis of under 750 of the donors, around 300 Gb of sequence data and 117 million unique TCR beta sequences from about 190 million T cells were reported. Every discovery cohort repertoire had been produced on one sequencing platform. To study patterns of TCR occurrence, a later analysis re-analyzed previously published TCR beta repertoires from 600 to 750 donors and added high-resolution HLA genotyping. On average, around 240,000 unique TCR beta nucleotide sequences were sequenced per donor among some 420 genotyped donors of the cohort, with roughly a sixth of those sequences being non-productive. Donor age, sex, ethnicity and CMV serostatus were compiled together with the repertoire data. Because of strong linkage in the cohort, five DR-DQ haplotypes were treated as single units for association and clustering. An earlier analysis of around 540 of the donors applied high-throughput TCR beta sequencing to assess whether each TCR beta V gene segment acted as functional or pseudogenic. Class I and class II HLA loci were covered by the typing at four-digit resolution. An early release covering over 500 HLA-typed donors comprised about 290 gigabases of sequencing data and about 90 million unique TCR sequences. In a later genetic analysis, genome-wide SNP genotypes for about three fifths of the roughly 670 donors were used, and that subset was treated as a discovery cohort. The study aimed to test whether cataloging public T cell receptors could reveal signatures of past pathogen exposure. The study used immunosequencing to profile the T cell repertoires of several hundred subjects and linked those repertoires to cytomegalovirus serostatus. In the later analysis, no new phenotypic data were used to find candidate immune exposures; instead, reliance was placed on TCR beta sequences and their occurrence across donors. Typing coverage varied by locus: about 629-640 donors for A, B, C, DRB1 and DQB1; roughly 560 for DQA1; over 600 for DPA1; some 470 for DPB1. To predict cytomegalovirus infection status, the study brought together high-throughput TCR immunosequencing, statistical association of individual TCRs with disease status, and machine learning. Of the roughly 400 genotyped donors, roughly 85% fell in the genetic ancestry cluster associated with self-reported Caucasian donors. Besides the first cohort of around 670 subjects, a separate validation cohort made up of about 120 different subjects was used. Overall results and qualifications from the work: The 87-base-pair reads could not distinguish some IMGT-functional V segments, including TRBV6-2 and TRBV6-3, so those segments were excluded. According to a later analysis, TCR association rates differed among HLA loci, with DRB1 alleles showing the most associated TCRs and HLA-C alleles showing the fewest. According to the authors, the approach could potentially be generalized to other disease states and immunological phenotypes. A further reported finding was that TCR beta sequences accurately predicted the HLA-A and HLA-B alleles for most subjects in the first cohort. The study gave a list of under 200 TCR beta chains associated with cytomegalovirus. In an earlier analysis of fewer than 750 of the donors, most TCR beta V segments were observed in productive rearrangements about 90% or about 30% of the time, broadly matching IMGT annotations. HLA typing was unavailable for some donors at each locus, so association tests used only the typed subset. Compared with equally common non-associated chains, HLA-associated TCR beta chains in a later analysis were more clonally expanded and had lower generation probabilities. In vitro tests confirmed that a few of the cytomegalovirus-associated TCR beta chains recognize cytomegalovirus antigens. A later analysis associated 15,000 to 20,000 TCR beta sequences with specific HLA alleles at a false discovery rate of 0.05. The only immune exposure information available for the cohort was CMV serostatus. The presence/absence analyses assumed that sequencing depth was roughly uniform across donors, and that assumption may not be true. Because counts were too low, more than 15 rarely observed V segments, including chromosome 9 orphons, were excluded from the earlier analysis of a few hundred of the donors. In a later genetic analysis, fewer N-insertions in productive TCRs were reported among donors in an Asian-associated ancestry cluster than the approximately 670-donor mean. Correlated functional status among segregating V segments might reflect linkage disequilibrium, but an unknown experimental factor could not be ruled out. In this cohort, only TCR beta chains were sequenced, and detectable features were limited by the absence of alpha or paired-chain data. The classifier was reported to diagnose cytomegalovirus status with high specificity and sensitivity in both the original and validation cohorts. In a later genetic analysis, a missense DCLRE1C variant was associated with V-gene and J-gene trimming of TCR beta chains, and the association was replicated in an independent cohort. When HLA alleles, especially DR and DQ, strongly co-occurred, TCR associations were difficult to assign to individual alleles. Several of the top co-occurrence clusters appeared to be linked to parvovirus B19, influenza, CMV and Epstein-Barr virus, according to a later analysis. A group of highly shared sequence variants was considered likely to be a technical artifact of the sequencing pipeline. A later analysis found that most CMV-associated TCR beta chains appeared HLA-restricted, with HLA associations seemingly driven largely by CMV exposure. While some public TCRs were present in many individuals, most TCR sequences turned up only very rarely across donors.

The cohort was made up of approximately 700 healthy bone marrow donors. At the time of sampling, every cohort member was nominally healthy, though immune exposures that went unrecorded were likely present. Of the 710 or so cohort members, approximately 300 had a positive CMV serostatus and 352 had a negative one, while no CMV serostatus was recorded for the donor. Each donor provided a peripheral blood sample, and peripheral blood mononuclear cells were used for TCR beta sequencing. The Qiagen DNeasy Blood Extraction Kit was used to extract genomic DNA from the blood cell samples. Libraries were built with the immunoSEQ multiplex PCR assay. A mixture of 60 forward primers for TCR Vbeta segments and 13 reverse primers for TCR Jbeta segments was used in the multiplex PCR. The CDR3 region of rearranged TCR beta genes was amplified from genomic DNA by a multiplex PCR assay. The amplified TCR beta libraries were sequenced on the Illumina HiSeq System as 87-base-pair reads. The published analysis was carried out like this. A later analysis tallied some 79 million unique TCR beta chains across the approximately 670 repertoires, and approximately 9.9 million of those chains were shared by two or more donors. A nearest-neighbor algorithm error-corrected the raw reads and collapsed the reads into unique sequences, merging closely related sequences to remove PCR and sequencing errors. V, D and J gene segments were assigned by aligning CDR3 sequences to IMGT reference sequences. For a sequence to be retained, a match of at least six nucleotides to both a V gene segment and a J gene segment was required. A rearrangement counted as productive if the CDR3 had no stop codons and remained in frame with V and J, and every other rearrangement counted as non-productive. CDR3 was defined by IMGT convention, running from the second conserved V-encoded cysteine to the conserved J-encoded phenylalanine. The earlier analysis of some 600 of the donors excluded sequences that lacked an unambiguous match to a single V gene segment. In an earlier analysis of 450 to 700 of the donors, V segments were called functional above 56.7% productive rearrangements and were called segregating when the between-donor standard deviation exceeded 5%. A statistical classification framework was built to diagnose cytomegalovirus status from the catalog of TCR beta chain sequences. In a later analysis, V and J genes were assigned by comparing TCR nucleotide sequences against IMGT/GENE-DB human TR gene sequences. The TCRdist pipeline was used in a later analysis to assign CDR3 sequences and most-parsimonious VDJ recombination scenarios. In a later analysis, each TCR beta chain was defined by its CDR3 amino acid sequence together with its V-gene family, and reads without a unique V-gene family were excluded. To address suspected cross-contamination and a sequencing artifact, a later analysis removed a few hundred highly shared, low-generation-probability nucleotide sequences. For each public chain, a later analysis derived a clonal expansion index from normalized ranks of inferred template counts within each repertoire. Generation probabilities in a later analysis came from a VDJ recombination model fitted to out-of-frame rearrangements, and those results were checked against IGoR. In a later analysis, hypergeometric tests were used to score TCR-TCR, TCR-HLA and TCR-CMV co-occurrence, with a repertoire-size bias correction applied to TCR pairs. A later analysis estimated false discovery rates by permuting HLA or CMV assignments 20 times. A later analysis grouped co-occurring TCRs with DBSCAN, adding TCRdist sequence similarity when clustering within HLA-allele-positive subsets. Co-occurrence clustering excluded repertoires with fewer than 30,000 or more than 120,000 public chains, plus five with anomalous nucleotide sharing. In TCRdb, the immuneACCESS table is reduced to in-frame sequences with V and J assigned. These tables do not hold every clone; where another copy was compared, an unresolved V gene accounts for under half, and the others remain unexplained. V and J calls and clone size are those listed in that table; D and trimming were worked out from the DNA. Counted in this sample were about 130,000 clones; just under 80% of them appeared once. 4.5% to 5% of the sample comes from the top ten.

V and J are trimmed by 2 bases and 2 bases, and the gene matches miss 4 bases of the junction. The CDR3 covers 15 residues, taking in both the cysteine and the phenylalanine. The only DNA kept is the CDR3, 45 bases in frame from the first base. Based on the germline V gene, the CDR1 and CDR2 sequences are LGHNA and YNFKEQ. As concerns this clone: What this receptor recognizes is not known. Per-base quality was not reported, and no clone a single base away is much larger than it.

The TCR originated in a man aged 25-45 years in good health. Input material: PBMCs. This sequence uses TRBV4-2 and TRBJ2-7; 9 middle bases align to TRBD2. The CDR3 region has the sequence CASSQFSGSPYEQYF. In nucleotide form, the sequence is TGTGCCAGCAGCCAATTTAGCGGGAGCCCCTACGAGCAGTACTTC.